Here is one T cell receptor beta chain with its context. Its antigen is as yet unknown. RNA in amounts of about 0.45 to 1 ug was reverse transcribed with random hexamers. The method of amplification for TCR beta CDR3 was immunoSEQ multiplex PCR, covering 54 Vbeta and 13 Jbeta. TCRdb used MiXCR to reprocess the immunoSEQ multiplex PCR reads, holding one entry per CDR3 protein. The sample includes over 200,000 distinct CDR3 sequences, more than 85% of them seen just once. This sample is drawn from a study of CD8 T cells in Susac syndrome. Overall study results and limits: The authors acknowledged that the study's TCR sequencing and HLA analysis involved relatively few individuals.

The CDR3 is 13 residues long. With 4 bases clipped from V and 7 bases from J, the junction kept 7 bases outside the gene matches. The germline V gene encodes CDR1 DFQATT and CDR2 SNEGSKA (reference sequence). TEMRA cells were enriched by FACS, and CD4+ and CD8+ T cells were negatively isolated. The chain employs TRBV20-1 and TRBJ1-2; 9 nucleotides line up with TRBD1. The clonotype comes from a human donor with multiple sclerosis. Sequencing used CD4+ T cells from PBMCs. The CDR3 sequence is CSATQQGAGGYTF. The CDR3 DNA follows: TGCAGTGCTACTCAACAGGGGGCTGGTGGCTACACCTTC.